These 26 T cell receptor beta chains share one sample of origin, sequenced in a study of OX40 agonist ivuxolimab in advanced cancers. Produced via immunoSEQ multiplex PCR; TCRdb's table is partial and in-frame only. The profile shows around 50,000 clones, roughly nine tenths of them singletons. Sequenced material: CD4+ or CD8+ T cells sorted from blood, taken in a trial of the OX40 agonist ivuxolimab. The receptors shown here come from an adult with an advanced solid tumor such as melanoma, head and neck, liver or kidney cancer.

The V and J genes are TRBV7-9 and TRBJ2-5, with D unclear. The ends were cut back, 2 bases at V and 4 bases at J, with 14 bases in the middle. Germline-derived CDR1 and CDR2 are SEHNR and FQNEAQ (reference sequence). This CDR3 is 15 amino acids long. CDR3 sequence reads: CASSLWQATRETQYF. The CDR3 region has the DNA TGTGCCAGCAGCTTATGGCAGGCCACCCGAGAGACCCAGTACTTC. Supplemented by reference TRBV7-9 and TRBJ2-5, the full variable domain reads DTGVSQNPRHKITKRGQNVTFRCDPISEHNRLYWYRQTLGQGPEFLTYFQNEAQLEKSRLLSDRFSAERPKGSFSTLEIQRTEQGDSAMYLCASSLWQATRETQYFGPGTRLLVL.

This chain links TRBV18 with TRBJ2-3; unclear D gene. V was pared by 3 bases and J by 5 bases, with 12 bases between. Germline V gives CDR1 KGHSH, CDR2 LQKENI. The CDR3 has 14 amino acids. CDR3 sequence: CASSPQSSRDTQYF. For the CDR3, the DNA is TGTGCCAGCTCACCTCAATCGTCGCGAGATACGCAGTATTTT.

The CDR3 bases are TGTGCCAGCAGCTTCTCCGGGACAGGGTCTGGGGCCAACGTCCTGACTTTC. This sequence encodes CASSFSGTGSGANVLTF. The V call is TRBV7-2, the J call TRBJ2-6; 9 positions agree with TRBD1. The V gene end was trimmed by 3 bases and the J gene end by 1 base; junction bases not matched to a gene: 4. The CDR3 covers 17 residues. The germline V gene encodes CDR1 SGHTA and CDR2 FQGNSA.

V is TRBV11-2 and J is TRBJ1-2; TRBD1 is a possible D gene (5 bases). V gave up 1 base and J gave up 3 bases, with 15 bases separating them. The CDR3 totals 16 residues. CDR1 is SGHAT, CDR2 FQNNGV, per germline. The CDR3 protein is CASSLGQGRRDYGYTF. The CDR3 nucleotides are TGTGCCAGCAGCTTAGGGCAGGGTCGGCGGGACTATGGCTACACCTTC.

The rearrangement joins TRBV5-1 to TRBJ1-5, with D maybe TRBD1 (6 bases). Germline values: CDR1 SGHRS, CDR2 YFSETQ. The CDR3 sequence is 12 residues long. The CDR3: CPRQGLDQPQHF. In nucleotides, the CDR3 is TGCCCGAGGCAGGGGCTCGACCAGCCCCAGCATTTT.

V gene TRBV7-8 combines with J gene TRBJ2-3; D possibly corresponds to TRBD2 (6 bases). The length of the CDR3 is 16 residues. V lost 2 bases to trimming and J lost 1 base, with 13 bases between them. CDR1 SGHVS and CDR2 FQNEAQ come from the germline V gene. The CDR3 is CASSLRGNLGTDTQYF. The CDR3 nucleotides are TGTGCCAGCAGCTTACGGGGGAATTTGGGCACAGATACGCAGTATTTT.

CDR3 DNA: TGTGCCAGCAGTAATCATTACAGGGGACGAACTGAAGCTTTCTTT. It specifies CASSNHYRGRTEAFF. V gene TRBV6-4 combines with J gene TRBJ1-1; TRBD1 matches at 7 bases. From germline, CDR1 is MRHNA and CDR2 SNTAGT. V lost 5 bases to trimming and J lost 5 bases; unmatched junction nucleotides: 11. The CDR3 extends over 15 amino acids.

This sequence joins TRBV2 and TRBJ1-1; a possible D gene is TRBD1 (6 bases). This CDR3 is built from 13 residues. In germline, CDR1 is SNHLY, CDR2 FYNNEI. Trimming left V 7 bases short and J 1 base short, with 10 bases between. CDR3 amino acids: CASTLGGNTEAFF. DNA for the CDR3: TGTGCCAGCACCCTAGGGGGGAACACTGAAGCTTTCTTT.

V is TRBV28 and J is TRBJ2-7, with a weak D call TRBD2 (5 bases). The CDR3 spans 14 residues. Germline V CDR1 and CDR2: MDHEN, SYDVKM. Deletions cut 4 bases from V and 2 bases from J, with 12 bases between. CDR3 region: CASSSTSGTYEQYF. CDR3 DNA sequence: TGTGCCAGCAGTTCGACCAGCGGAACCTACGAGCAGTACTTC.

This chain links TRBV7-2 with TRBJ2-5, with 7 positions matching TRBD1. V gave up 4 bases and J gave up 1 base; unmatched junction bases: 9. CDR3 length: 16 residues. CDR1 is SGHTA and CDR2 is FQGNSA in the germline V gene. The CDR3 sequence is CASSSEGARRQETQYF. Written as DNA, the CDR3 is TGTGCCAGCAGCTCTGAGGGGGCGCGCCGCCAAGAGACCCAGTACTTC.

This chain connects TRBV4-3 to TRBJ1-4, with 8 bases that match TRBD1. The CDR3 covers 15 residues. Germline lookup yields CDR1 LGHNA and CDR2 YSLEER. After removal of 3 bases from V and 11 bases from J, the junction contained 11 bases not matched to a gene. DNA for the CDR3: TGCGCCAGCAGCCAGGACAGGGCGAGGAACGTTAAACTGTTTTTT. This encodes CASSQDRARNVKLFF.

This clone occurred once. This chain connects TRBV2 to TRBJ2-7; D tentatively fits TRBD1 or TRBD2 (5 bases each). The germline V and J ends were trimmed by 6 bases and 6 bases, with 18 bases remaining between them. The CDR3 runs 14 residues. From germline, CDR1 is SNHLY and CDR2 FYNNEI. The CDR3: CASSTGTLRIEQYF. For the CDR3, the DNA is TGTGCCAGCAGCACCGGGACCCTCCGGATCGAGCAGTACTTC.

In its sample, this clone was seen once. This chain links TRBV6-1 with TRBJ2-5, with D perhaps given as TRBD1 or TRBD2 (6 bases each). The DNA matches TRBJ2-7 better at its end, which makes the J call doubtful. Germline V gene sequence: CDR1 MNHNS, CDR2 SASEGT. The CDR3 is 14 residues long. The CDR3 bases are TGTGCCAGCAGAACGAGGGGGGTGGACTACGAGCAGTACTTC. This sequence encodes CASRTRGVDYEQYF.

The chain is built from TRBV5-1 and TRBJ2-5; D not certain. The ends were cut back, 4 bases at V and 2 bases at J, with 9 bases in the middle. The CDR3 has 13 amino acids. CDR1 is SGHRS, CDR2 YFSETQ, per germline. In DNA, the CDR3 is TGCGCCAGCAGCCCCCAGGCGCAAGAGACCCAGTACTTC. This translates into CASSPQAQETQYF.

With regard to this clone: One end of the junction fails to match germline, which may point to a read error. Other DNA sequences from this sample encode an identical CDR3 as well. The chain couples TRBV5-4 to TRBJ2-5; perhaps TRBD2 as D (6 bases). Germline V CDR1 and CDR2: SGHNT, YYREEE (reference sequence). The CDR3 sequence is 15 residues long. CDR3 amino acids: CASSLGGERVETQYF. CDR3 nucleotides: TGTGCCAGCAGTTTGGGGGGAGAGAGGGTAGAGACCCAGTACTTC.

This clone was counted once. Additional DNA sequences in this sample encode the identical CDR3. The chain carries TRBV5-1 and TRBJ2-2; D perhaps matches TRBD2 (6 bases). Trimming cost V 1 base and J 1 base, with 8 bases left between them. CDR3 size: 15 residues. Germline V gene lookup returns CDR1 SGHRS and CDR2 YFSETQ. The CDR3 loop reads CASSLRGVNTGELFF. DNA of the CDR3: TGCGCCAGCAGCTTGCGCGGGGTGAACACCGGGGAGCTGTTTTTT.

V is TRBV5-1 and J is TRBJ2-7; a possible D gene is TRBD1 (6 bases). This CDR3 has 12 residues. V dropped 7 bases and J dropped 7 bases, with 15 bases sitting between them. Germline lookup yields CDR1 SGHRS and CDR2 YFSETQ. The CDR3 DNA follows: TGCGCCAGCTATGAAAACCAGGGGGAGCAGTACTTC. It is translated as CASYENQGEQYF.

This chain uses TRBV5-1 with TRBJ2-5, with D possibly being TRBD1 (5 bases). This CDR3 is built from 15 residues. V lost 0 bases and J 0 bases, leaving 9 bases between the germline ends. Germline-derived CDR1 and CDR2 are SGHRS and YFSETQ. CDR3 amino acids: CASSLETAYQETQYF. DNA for the CDR3: TGCGCCAGCAGCTTGGAGACAGCGTACCAAGAGACCCAGTACTTC.

The CDR3 region is CASSIGIFYEQYF. As DNA, the CDR3 is TGTGCCAGTAGTATAGGAATCTTCTACGAGCAGTACTTC. The chain is built from TRBV19 and TRBJ2-7; no clear D gene. The CDR3 is 13 residues long. Per germline, CDR1 LNHDA and CDR2 SQIVND (reference sequence). V dropped 1 base and J dropped 3 bases, with 7 bases sitting between them.

The chain links TRBV5-1 to TRBJ2-5; 7 positions agree with TRBD1. V was pared by 1 base and J by 2 bases, with 2 bases of the junction left unmatched. This CDR3 contains 14 residues. Germline lookup yields CDR1 SGHRS and CDR2 YFSETQ. CDR3 nucleotide sequence: TGCGCCAGCAGCTTGCAGGGGGTGCAAGAGACCCAGTACTTC. Its translation: CASSLQGVQETQYF.

The V and J genes are TRBV5-6 and TRBJ2-7; no reliable D call. V was shortened by 1 base and J by 0 bases, with 5 bases between the two germline ends. The CDR3 is made up of 13 amino acids. Germline CDR1 is SGHDT and CDR2 is YYEEEE. CDR3 in amino acids: CASSLLSSYEQYF. CDR3 sequence (DNA): TGTGCCAGCAGCTTGCTGAGCTCCTACGAGCAGTACTTC.

The chain is built from TRBV29-1 and TRBJ1-1; perhaps TRBD1 as D (6 bases). Trimming cost V 6 bases and J 8 bases, with 16 bases left between them. Germline assignment: CDR1 SQVTM and CDR2 ANQGSEA. The CDR3 is 12 amino acids. CDR3 residues: CSVFLTGVEAFF. CDR3 sequence (DNA): TGCAGCGTCTTCCTGACAGGTGTCGAAGCTTTCTTT.

The rearrangement links TRBV19 to TRBJ2-1; a possible D gene is TRBD1 (5 bases). V was pared by 9 bases and J by 10 bases, with 13 bases between. Germline V CDR1 and CDR2: LNHDA, SQIVND (reference sequence). This CDR3 comprises 11 residues. CDR3 DNA: TGTGCCAGCTCGGCCCCAGGGGAGCAGTTCTTC. Its protein product is CASSAPGEQFF.

Written as DNA, the CDR3 is TGTGCCAGCAGCCCCGGACTAGCGGGAGGGGAAGATACGCAGTATTTT. Encoded protein: CASSPGLAGGEDTQYF. The chain carries TRBV7-9 and TRBJ2-3; 15 bases are shared with TRBD2. Germline V gene lookup returns CDR1 SEHNR and CDR2 FQNEAQ (reference sequence). CDR3 length: 16 residues. Germline trimming cut 5 bases from V and 5 bases from J; bases unmatched to any gene: 5.

V usage is TRBV5-6 and J usage is TRBJ1-4; D ambiguous. V shed 3 bases and J shed 10 bases, with 10 bases lying between them. CDR3 size: 12 residues. Per germline, CDR1 SGHDT and CDR2 YYEEEE. The CDR3 sequence is CASSWRSGKLFF. For the CDR3, the DNA is TGTGCCAGCAGCTGGAGAAGCGGAAAACTGTTTTTT.

V and J are TRBV5-8 and TRBJ2-4; the match to TRBD1 covers 8 bases. The CDR3 spans 15 residues. The J segment lost 3 bases and the V segment lost 4 bases, leaving 6 bases of the junction unmatched. Germline lookup yields CDR1 SGHTS and CDR2 YDEGEE. The CDR3 loop is CASSPTGEYKNIQYF. Here the CDR3 DNA reads TGTGCCAGCAGCCCGACAGGGGAATACAAAAACATTCAGTACTTC.